This entry lists 11 T cell receptor beta chains sequenced from one sample in a study of blood T cell repertoires in COVID-19. Repertoires were generated with immunoSEQ multiplex PCR, while TCRdb's copy carries only in-frame clones and drops some. The sample lists about 95,000 clones; around 87% were seen once. The sample was peripheral blood. Every receptor here comes from a human donor in a cohort sampled during active COVID-19.

V and J are TRBV14 and TRBJ1-6; D not resolved. The CDR3 is 12 amino acids. Germline values: CDR1 SGHDN, CDR2 FVKESK. The V gene lost 1 base and the J gene lost 10 bases, with 5 bases spanning the gap. The CDR3 nucleotides are TGTGCCAGCAGCCAAGTCAGATCACCCCTCCACTTT. This translates into CASSQVRSPLHF. Together with reference TRBV14 and TRBJ1-6, the CDR3 gives the full variable domain: EAGVTQFPSHSVIEKGQTVTLRCDPISGHDNLYWYRRVMGKEIKFLLHFVKESKQDESGMPNNRFLAERTGGTYSTLKVQPAELEDSGVYFCASSQVRSPLHFGNGTRLTVT.

This chain joins TRBV6-5 and TRBJ1-1, with D perhaps TRBD1 (5 bases). CDR3 length: 11 residues. CDR1 is MNHEY, CDR2 SVGAGI, per germline. Trimming removed 6 bases at V and 8 bases at J, with 10 bases between. The CDR3 nucleotides are TGTGCCAGCAGCCAGGGAGGGGAAGCTTTCTTT. Translated, it gives CASSQGGEAFF.

The CDR3 bases are TGTGCCAGCAGCTCTAGGGGTGTGCCAGGAAGCACTGAAGCTTTCTTT. This sequence encodes CASSSRGVPGSTEAFF. The V call is TRBV11-1, the J call TRBJ1-1; perhaps TRBD1 as D (5 bases). CDR1 is SGHAT and CDR2 is FQDESV in the germline V gene (reference sequence). The CDR3 totals 16 residues. V was cut by 4 bases and J by 4 bases, with 19 bases left in between.

The chain links TRBV4-2 to TRBJ1-3, with no clear D. CDR1 and CDR2 from the germline V gene are LGHNA and YNFKEQ. CDR3 length equals 16 residues. Trimming removed 0 bases at V and 0 bases at J, with 9 bases between. This CDR3 reads CASSQDPVSSGNTIYF. CDR3 bases: TGTGCCAGCAGCCAAGATCCCGTTAGCTCTGGAAACACCATATATTTT.

This sequence joins TRBV4-1 and TRBJ1-3, with D maybe TRBD1 (6 bases). This CDR3 contains 15 residues. CDR1 is MGHRA, CDR2 YSYEKL, per germline. V lost 1 base and J 3 bases, leaving 10 bases between the germline ends. CDR3 protein: CASSQGEGGGNTIYF. The CDR3 DNA is TGCGCCAGCAGCCAAGGGGAGGGGGGTGGAAACACCATATATTTT.

The chain recombines TRBV4-1 with TRBJ2-5; D gene uncertain. Trimming took 3 bases from V and 0 from J, leaving 5 bases between them. CDR1 and CDR2 from the germline V gene are MGHRA and YSYEKL. The CDR3 length is 13 residues. The CDR3 reads CASSHSDQETQYF. For the CDR3, the DNA is TGCGCCAGCAGCCACAGCGACCAAGAGACCCAGTACTTC.

The rearrangement links TRBV19 to TRBJ1-5, with D unresolved. CDR3 length: 15 amino acids. Trimming took off 9 bases at V and 6 bases at J, with 21 bases between the two ends. Germline V gene sequence: CDR1 LNHDA, CDR2 SQIVND (reference sequence). The CDR3, as DNA: TGTGCCAGCTCCGCGGACTCCGATACGGGTCAGCCCCAGCATTTT. Protein: CASSADSDTGQPQHF.

The rearrangement uses TRBV9 and TRBJ2-1; 8 bases are a match to TRBD2. V shed 4 bases, J shed 7 bases, and the junction held 7 bases outside the gene matches. Germline V CDR1 and CDR2: SGDLS, YYNGEE. This CDR3 region has 14 residues. CDR3 in amino acids: CASSRAGGANEQFF. The CDR3 DNA reads as TGTGCCAGCAGCCGGGCCGGGGGGGCTAATGAGCAGTTCTTC.

The table lists this clone with a count of one. The DNA for the CDR3 is TGTGCCAGCAGCACCGGGACAGCGATCTATGGCTACACCTTC. Translated: CASSTGTAIYGYTF. The chain recombines TRBV28 with TRBJ1-2; TRBD1 matches at 7 bases. With 6 bases clipped from V and 4 bases from J, the junction kept 8 bases outside the gene matches. This CDR3 comprises 14 residues. Per germline, CDR1 MDHEN and CDR2 SYDVKM.

The chain couples TRBV2 to TRBJ2-1; TRBD2 matches at 9 bases. Trimming took 7 bases from V and 9 from J; bases not matched to a gene: 13. This CDR3 is built from 15 residues. In germline, CDR1 is SNHLY, CDR2 FYNNEI. CDR3 region: CASTAGGARTSEQFF. The CDR3 DNA is TGTGCCAGCACCGCGGGGGGGGCCAGGACTAGTGAGCAGTTCTTC.

The chain has TRBV13 and TRBJ2-7; the match to TRBD2 covers 10 bases. The CDR3 is 18 amino acids. V lost 0 bases, J lost 2 bases, and 10 bases stayed unmatched. In germline, CDR1 is PRHDT, CDR2 FYEKMQ (reference sequence). The CDR3 loop reads CASSLGRASGGSTYEQYF. The DNA of the CDR3 is TGTGCCAGCAGCTTAGGCCGGGCTAGCGGGGGTTCGACCTACGAGCAGTACTTC.